Given below is one TCR beta chain in context. The data were taken from a study of human T cells and chemical hapten exposure. Study in general: For sensitization, 2% DPC was applied to an approximately 2 cm by approximately 2 cm patch of upper inner arm skin.

In TCRdb, the RACE reads were re-called with MiXCR into one record per CDR3 protein. This sample yields 96,000 or so distinct CDR3 sequences, of which about 9% are seen a single time; 2% to 2.5% belongs to the top ten. Trimming pared 1 base from V and 5 bases from J, leaving 14 bases between. CDR3 length: 15 residues. Germline V gene data show CDR1 as SEHNR and CDR2 as FQNEAQ (reference sequence). Stated time point: patch test 2, 6 weeks after DPC sensitization. Treatment meaning: therapeutic diphenylcyclopropenone sensitization with weekly scalp DPC. The starting material, unfractionated whole blood, was used for total RNA extraction.

The V call is TRBV7-9, the J call TRBJ2-5; D gene uncertain. The source was whole blood, collected in connection with sensitization to the hapten diphenylcyclopropenone (DPC). The sequence was collected from a woman in her thirties or forties with alopecia areata. Some clones in this sample may be carry-over from other donors' samples. In DNA, the CDR3 is TGTGCCAGCAGCTTAGTCAGAGTTTTCCAGGAGACCCAGTACTTC. Amino acids: CASSLVRVFQETQYF.